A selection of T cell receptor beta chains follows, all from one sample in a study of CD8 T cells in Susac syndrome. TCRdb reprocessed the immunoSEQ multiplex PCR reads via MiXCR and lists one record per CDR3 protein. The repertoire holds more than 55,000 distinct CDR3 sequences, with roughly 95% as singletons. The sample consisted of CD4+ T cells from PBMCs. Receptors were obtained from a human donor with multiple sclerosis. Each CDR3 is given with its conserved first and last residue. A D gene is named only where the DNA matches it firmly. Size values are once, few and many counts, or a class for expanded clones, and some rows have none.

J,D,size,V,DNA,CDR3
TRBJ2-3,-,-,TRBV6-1,TGTGCCAGCAGTGGGGGCACAGATACGCAGTATTTT,CASSGGTDTQYF
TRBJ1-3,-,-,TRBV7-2,TGTGCCAGCAGCCCGGGACTCCGCTCTGGAAACACCATATATTTT,CASSPGLRSGNTIYF
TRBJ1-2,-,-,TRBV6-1,TGTGCCAGCAAAGGACAGTTCTATGGCTACACCTTC,CASKGQFYGYTF
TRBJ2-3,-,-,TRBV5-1,TGCGCCAGCAGACCGCGGGACAACACAGATACGCAGTATTTT,CASRPRDNTDTQYF
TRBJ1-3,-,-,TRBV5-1,TGCGCCAGCAGCTTGACGGGATCCTTCTCTGGAAACACCATATATTTT,CASSLTGSFSGNTIYF
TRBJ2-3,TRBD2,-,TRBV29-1,TGCAGCGTTGAGCGGGGGAGTTACACAGATACGCAGTATTTT,CSVERGSYTDTQYF
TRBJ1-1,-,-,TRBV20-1,TGCAGTGCTAGCCCCAAACTGGGGAACACTGAAGCTTTCTTT,CSASPKLGNTEAFF
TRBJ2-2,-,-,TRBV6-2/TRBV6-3,TGTGCCAGCAGTTACATAGGGAAGGAGCTGTTTTTT,CASSYIGKELFF
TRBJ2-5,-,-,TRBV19,TGTGCCAGTTCCCGGACAGATCAAGAGACCCAGTACTTC,CASSRTDQETQYF
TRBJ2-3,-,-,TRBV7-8,TGTGCCAGCAGCTTCGGGGGCCCGAGGACAGATACGCAGTATTTT,CASSFGGPRTDTQYF
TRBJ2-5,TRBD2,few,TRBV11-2,TGTGCCAGCAGCCTCGGGGGGGCCGTAGAGACCCAGTACTTC,CASSLGGAVETQYF
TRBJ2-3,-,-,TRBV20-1,TGCAGTGCTAGGACGTCGGGGTCAGATACGCAGTATTTT,CSARTSGSDTQYF
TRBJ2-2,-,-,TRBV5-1,TGCGCCAGCGGGGACTCTTTTCCTGTCTGGGAGCTGTTTTTT,CASGDSFPVWELFF
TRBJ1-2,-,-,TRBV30,TGTGCCTGGAGTGTACTGGGGGACTATGGCTACACCTTC,CAWSVLGDYGYTF
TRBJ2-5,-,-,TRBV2,TGTGCCAGCAGTGAAGGTTGGGGGGAGACCCAGTACTTC,CASSEGWGETQYF
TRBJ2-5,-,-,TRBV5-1,TGCGCCAGCAGCTTGGCCTTTGGCGGGGACAGCGGGACCCAGTACTTC,CASSLAFGGDSGTQYF
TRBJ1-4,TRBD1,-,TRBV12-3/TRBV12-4,TGTGCCAGCAGTAAAGACAGGGGGCGCATTAATGAAAAACTGTTTTTT,CASSKDRGRINEKLFF
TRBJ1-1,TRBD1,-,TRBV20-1,TGCAGTGCTAGATCCAATCCGGGACAGGGCCCAGTTGGGGCTTTCTTT,CSARSNPGQGPVGAFF
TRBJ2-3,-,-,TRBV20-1,TGCAGTGCAATCGCGCAGGGGTTGGCAGATACGCAGTATTTT,CSAIAQGLADTQYF
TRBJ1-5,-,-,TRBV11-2,TGTGCCAGCAGCTTAGCAGGGGAACAGCCCCAGCATTTT,CASSLAGEQPQHF
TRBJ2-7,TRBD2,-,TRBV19,TGTGCCAGTAGTATTAGCTCGGGAGGGGCCCACGAGCAGTACTTC,CASSISSGGAHEQYF
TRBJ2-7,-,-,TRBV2,TGTGCCAGCACTTTCTCTGCTTCTACTGAGCAGTACTTC,CASTFSASTEQYF